Presented here are 23 T cell receptor beta chains from one specimen sequenced in a study of graft-versus-host responses after intestinal transplantation (dated by TCRdb to the early 2020s). Library preparation was by the immunoSEQ multiplex PCR assay. What TCRdb holds here is the immuneACCESS table cut down to in-frame rearrangements. Part of the clones is not present; checked against another copy, under half of the missing clones reflect an unresolved V gene, and the others are unexplained. Present in this sample are around 45,000 clones, around 90% of which were seen just once. Of the sample, around 2.5% is held by the ten largest clones. The antigens these receptors bind are not known. The sample's time point label is to be understood as: cells obtained before transplantation from donor or recipient. Sequencing used unstimulated CD4+ T cells sorted from spleen or lymph node cells, obtained before transplant. These receptors came from a human donor who was the organ donor for an intestinal transplant.

On this clone itself: This sample also contains other DNA sequences that code for the same CDR3. The chain has TRBV7-6 and TRBJ2-1; no clear D. The CDR3 runs to 13 residues. Deletions cut 1 base from V and 8 bases from J, with 9 bases between. From germline, CDR1 is SGHVS and CDR2 FNYEAQ. The DNA of the CDR3 is TGTGCCAGCAGCTTAGTCTCGCTCGATGAGCAGTTCTTC. This translates into CASSLVSLDEQFF.

This clone occurred once. The chain uses TRBV7-2 and TRBJ2-5; possibly TRBD1 for D (6 bases). This CDR3 contains 14 residues. Deletions cut 1 base from V and 6 bases from J, with 12 bases between. CDR1 SGHTA and CDR2 FQGNSA come from the germline V gene. This chain's CDR3 is CASSLEAGEQTQYF. For the CDR3, the DNA is TGTGCCAGCAGCTTAGAGGCAGGGGAACAGACCCAGTACTTC. Together with reference TRBV7-2 and TRBJ2-5, the CDR3 gives the full variable domain: GAGVSQSPSNKVTEKGKDVELRCDPISGHTALYWYRQSLGQGLEFLIYFQGNSAPDKSGLPSDRFSAERTGGSVSTLTIQRTQQEDSAVYLCASSLEAGEQTQYFGPGTRLLVL.

The chain carries TRBV6-1 and TRBJ2-1; either TRBD1 or TRBD2 may fit D (7 bases each). With 9 bases removed from V and 5 bases from J, the gap between germline ends came to 17 bases. Germline V gene data show CDR1 as MNHNS and CDR2 as SASEGT. This CDR3 is 14 amino acids long. CDR3 residues: CASSGRGRDNEQFF. The CDR3 DNA reads as TGTGCCAGTAGCGGCAGGGGGAGGGACAATGAGCAGTTCTTC.

V usage is TRBV18 and J usage is TRBJ2-4; 11 positions match TRBD2. CDR3 size: 14 residues. The trim removed 2 bases at V and 9 bases at J, leaving 3 bases unmatched. Per the germline V gene, CDR1 is KGHSH and CDR2 is LQKENI. The CDR3 coding sequence is TGTGCCAGCTCACCAACTAGCGGGAGAGGCATTCAGTACTTC. This codes for CASSPTSGRGIQYF.

A note on this clone: Other DNA sequences in the same sample also yield this CDR3. The V call is TRBV7-3, the J call TRBJ1-1; no reliable D call. Trimming pared 0 bases from V and 1 base from J, leaving 3 bases between. Germline V gene lookup returns CDR1 SGHTA and CDR2 FQGTGA. CDR3 length: 13 residues. CDR3 loop: CASSLTQNTEAFF. In DNA form, the CDR3 reads TGTGCCAGCAGCTTAACGCAGAACACTGAAGCTTTCTTT.

This clone was seen only once. V usage is TRBV4-1 and J usage is TRBJ2-1, with TRBD2 matching over 14 bases. The CDR3 covers 16 residues. The V segment lost 4 bases and the J segment 2 bases; nucleotides outside the gene matches: 1. CDR1 and CDR2 from the germline V gene are MGHRA and YSYEKL. CDR3 in amino acids: CASSPTSGRAYNEQFF. The CDR3 DNA is TGCGCCAGCAGCCCGACTAGCGGGAGGGCCTACAATGAGCAGTTCTTC.

V gene TRBV7-3 combines with J gene TRBJ2-1, with 9 bases identical to TRBD1. The junction had 9 bases not matched to a gene; V was cut back by 5 bases and J by 4 bases. Germline CDR1 reads SGHTA; CDR2 reads FQGTGA. The CDR3 runs to 16 residues. CDR3 bases: TGTGCCAGCAGCAGATCGGGACAGGGTCTTTACAATGAGCAGTTCTTC. Its translation is CASSRSGQGLYNEQFF.

J is TRBJ2-1 and V is TRBV4-2; D may be TRBD2 (6 bases). The ends were cut back, 0 bases at V and 8 bases at J, with 20 bases in the middle. The CDR3 has 17 residues. CDR1 is LGHNA and CDR2 is YNFKEQ in the germline V gene. CDR3 in amino acids: CASSQDRGGTALDEQFF. In DNA form, the CDR3 reads TGTGCCAGCAGCCAAGATAGAGGAGGGACTGCATTGGATGAGCAGTTCTTC.

V gene TRBV10-3 combines with J gene TRBJ2-3; 10 nucleotides match TRBD2. Germline V lookup: CDR1 ENHRY, CDR2 SYGVKD. The CDR3 contains 20 residues. J was trimmed by 3 bases and V by 2 bases; bases with no gene match: 17. CDR3 protein: CAISEGLAGASWVATDTQYF. Here the CDR3 DNA reads TGTGCCATCAGTGAGGGTCTAGCGGGAGCTTCTTGGGTAGCGACAGATACGCAGTATTTT.

The rearrangement joins TRBV7-9 to TRBJ1-1, with 7 bases lining up with TRBD1. V dropped 2 bases and J dropped 7; count of bases not matched to a gene: 10. In germline, CDR1 is SEHNR, CDR2 FQNEAQ (reference sequence). This CDR3 spans 15 amino acids. CDR3 nucleotide sequence: TGTGCCAGCAGCTTATCCATCCCAGGGGGTATTGAAGCTTTCTTT. Amino acids: CASSLSIPGGIEAFF.

The V and J genes are TRBV5-4 and TRBJ2-5; D is undetermined. Germline loops: CDR1 SGHNT, CDR2 YYREEE (reference sequence). V was pared by 3 bases and J by 2 bases, with 11 bases between. This CDR3 is built from 14 residues. CDR3 bases: TGTGCCAGCAGCTACGTGGGGTCTCAAGAGACCCAGTACTTC. Amino acid sequence: CASSYVGSQETQYF.

The rearrangement links TRBV9 to TRBJ1-3; a possible D gene is TRBD1 (5 bases). Per the germline V gene, CDR1 is SGDLS and CDR2 is YYNGEE. This CDR3 is built from 16 residues. Trimming stripped 0 bases from V and 2 bases from J, with 12 bases between. Here the CDR3 DNA reads TGTGCCAGCAGCGTAGGTCTGGGACGAACTGGAAACACCATATATTTT. As protein: CASSVGLGRTGNTIYF.

J is TRBJ2-1 and V is TRBV4-1, with a possible D match to TRBD2 (5 bases). Per the germline V gene, CDR1 is MGHRA and CDR2 is YSYEKL. The CDR3 runs to 15 residues. V lost 4 bases to trimming and J lost 0 bases, with 10 bases between them. DNA for the CDR3: TGCGCCAGCAGCCCAGCGGACCTCTCCTACAATGAGCAGTTCTTC. This gives the protein CASSPADLSYNEQFF.

A word on this clone: One end of the junction is discordant with germline, which a read error may explain. This chain uses TRBV19 with TRBJ2-5, with unresolved D. From germline, CDR1 is LNHDA and CDR2 SQIVND (reference sequence). There are 13 residues in the CDR3. CDR3 coding DNA: TGTGCCAGTAGTATCTTCACACAAGCGACCCAGTACTTC. Translating it yields CASSIFTQATQYF.

CDR3 amino acids: CASSSFSGRGDTQYF. The DNA for the CDR3 is TGTGCCAGCAGTTCCTTTAGCGGGAGAGGGGATACGCAGTATTTT. The chain joins TRBV6-5 to TRBJ2-3, with 9 bases lining up with TRBD2. This CDR3 has 15 amino acids. CDR1 is MNHEY, CDR2 SVGAGI, per germline. Losses at the gene ends were 4 bases for V and 6 bases for J; bases not matched to a gene: 8.

This chain joins TRBV4-1 and TRBJ2-7, with 14 positions matching TRBD2. The CDR3 consists of 17 residues. The germline V gene encodes CDR1 MGHRA and CDR2 YSYEKL. V lost 2 bases and J lost 0; bases outside the gene matches: 3. CDR3 sequence reads: CASSQRLAGGSSYEQYF. The CDR3, as DNA: TGCGCCAGCAGCCAACGACTAGCGGGAGGGAGCTCCTACGAGCAGTACTTC.

The table lists this clone with a count of one. This rearrangement joins TRBV6-1 to TRBJ1-1; a possible D gene is TRBD1 (6 bases). V shed 7 bases and J shed 6 bases, with 18 bases lying between them. Germline V CDR1 and CDR2: MNHNS, SASEGT. CDR3 length equals 14 residues. Written as DNA, the CDR3 is TGTGCCAGCACCTCTACAGGGAGTGTGGCTGAAGCTTTCTTT. It yields the protein CASTSTGSVAEAFF.

The V call is TRBV27, the J call TRBJ2-7; unclear D gene. The V end was cut by 7 bases, the J end by 0 bases, with 13 bases between. The CDR3 runs 14 residues. The V gene's germline CDR1 is MNHEY and CDR2 SMNVEV (reference sequence). The CDR3 spells CASKILPISYEQYF. CDR3 in DNA: TGTGCCAGCAAGATACTCCCGATCTCCTACGAGCAGTACTTC.

The chain recombines TRBV7-2 with TRBJ2-3; 8 bases are shared with TRBD2. Per germline, CDR1 SGHTA and CDR2 FQGNSA. V dropped 5 bases and J dropped 0; count of bases not matched to a gene: 4. The CDR3 loop spans 15 amino acids. For the CDR3, the DNA is TGTGCCAGCAGCCAGCGGGAGTTAAGCACAGATACGCAGTATTTT. Protein product: CASSQRELSTDTQYF.

The gene calls are TRBV4-1 and TRBJ1-2; TRBD1 is a possible D gene (6 bases). V lost 4 bases and J 4 bases, leaving 22 bases between the germline ends. The length of the CDR3 is 17 residues. Germline V gene sequence: CDR1 MGHRA, CDR2 YSYEKL. The CDR3 reads CASSPTLVAGAVYGYTF. As DNA, the CDR3 is TGCGCCAGCAGCCCAACTCTGGTAGCGGGGGCGGTCTATGGCTACACCTTC.

This clone was observed a single time. The V gene is TRBV4-2, the J gene TRBJ2-3, with no clear D. The CDR3 has 15 amino acids. Germline V lookup: CDR1 LGHNA, CDR2 YNFKEQ. V was cut by 0 bases and J by 1 base, with 8 bases left in between. CDR3 bases: TGTGCCAGCAGCCAAGAAGGTCAGGGCACAGATACGCAGTATTTT. This translates into CASSQEGQGTDTQYF.

This clone was detected once. The genes are TRBV12-5 and TRBJ1-1; D is unclear. The CDR3 extends over 13 amino acids. V lost 0 bases and J lost 1, with 3 bases in between. The V gene's germline CDR1 is LGHNT and CDR2 FRNRAP. CDR3 residues: CASGLVGNTEAFF. CDR3 nucleotides: TGTGCTAGTGGTTTGGTAGGGAACACTGAAGCTTTCTTT. The full variable domain, with the rest looked up from reference TRBV12-5 and TRBJ1-1, is DARVTQTPRHKVTEMGQEVTMRCQPILGHNTVFWYRQTMMQGLELLAYFRNRAPLDDSGMPKDRFSAEMPDATLATLKIQPSEPRDSAVYFCASGLVGNTEAFFGQGTRLTVV.

This chain uses TRBV10-2 with TRBJ2-5, with 9 nucleotides matching TRBD2. The V gene's germline CDR1 is WSHSY and CDR2 SAAADI. CDR3 size: 19 residues. Trimming cost V 6 bases and J 5 bases; bases outside gene matches: 22. CDR3 sequence: CASRNVGWGGRASGETQYF. DNA for the CDR3: TGCGCCAGCAGGAATGTAGGATGGGGCGGGAGGGCCTCGGGGGAGACCCAGTACTTC.